The 26 T cell receptor beta chains given below trace back to one sample, sequenced in a study of graft-versus-host responses after intestinal transplantation. The table came from immunoSEQ multiplex PCR; TCRdb's copy has only in-frame clones and leaves some out. Of 40,000 to 45,000 clones in the sample, roughly nine tenths were seen once. Sequences were derived from PBMCs, sampled 314 days after intestinal transplant. These receptors came from a human patient who received an intestinal transplant, so some T cells may come from the graft donor.

The chain is built from TRBV6-1 and TRBJ1-5, with a possible D match to TRBD1 (6 bases). This CDR3 has 15 amino acids. The V gene lost 1 base and the J gene lost 4 bases, with 11 bases spanning the gap. Germline-derived CDR1 and CDR2 are MNHNS and SASEGT. This chain's CDR3 is CASSEGTVSNQPQHF. As DNA, the CDR3 is TGTGCCAGCAGTGAAGGGACAGTATCGAATCAGCCCCAGCATTTT.

This chain joins TRBV28 and TRBJ1-5; 7 bases are shared with TRBD1. CDR1 is MDHEN, CDR2 SYDVKM, per germline. V dropped 5 bases and J dropped 3; count of bases not matched to a gene: 7. The CDR3 extends over 15 amino acids. CDR3 sequence reads: CASSNTQGDNQPQHF. In DNA form, the CDR3 reads TGTGCCAGCAGTAACACCCAGGGGGACAATCAGCCCCAGCATTTT. The full variable domain, rest sourced from reference TRBV28 and TRBJ1-5, is DVKVTQSSRYLVKRTGEKVFLECVQDMDHENMFWYRQDPGLGLRLIYFSYDVKMKEKGDIPEGYSVSREKKERFSLILESASTNQTSMYLCASSNTQGDNQPQHFGDGTRLSIL.

This chain links TRBV5-6 with TRBJ2-1, with D possibly TRBD2 on 6 matching bases. In germline, CDR1 is SGHDT, CDR2 YYEEEE. There are 14 residues in the CDR3. The V and J ends lost 0 bases and 4 bases respectively, with 8 bases between them. The CDR3 protein is CASSLGTTYNEQFF. In DNA, the CDR3 is TGTGCCAGCAGCTTGGGGACTACATACAATGAGCAGTTCTTC.

The chain combines TRBV9 with TRBJ2-7; 9 bases align to TRBD2. In germline, CDR1 is SGDLS, CDR2 YYNGEE. The CDR3 spans 16 residues. V was pared by 4 bases and J by 7 bases, with 15 bases of the junction left unmatched. The DNA of the CDR3 is TGTGCCAGCAGCCCAGGGACTAGCTCGAGCACGGATGAGCAGTACTTC. It codes for CASSPGTSSSTDEQYF. Together with reference TRBV9 and TRBJ2-7, the CDR3 gives the full variable domain: DSGVTQTPKHLITATGQRVTLRCSPRSGDLSVYWYQQSLDQGLQFLIQYYNGEERAKGNILERFSAQQFPDLHSELNLSSLELGDSALYFCASSPGTSSSTDEQYFGPGTRLTVT.

The chain recombines TRBV15 with TRBJ2-7; 10 nucleotides match TRBD2. Germline assignment: CDR1 LNHNV and CDR2 YYDKDF (reference sequence). Trimming cost V 1 base and J 3 bases; bases outside gene matches: 0. This CDR3 has 14 residues. The DNA of the CDR3 is TGTGCCACCAGCAGAGCTAGCGGGGGCTACGAGCAGTACTTC. This codes for CATSRASGGYEQYF.

The chain recombines TRBV2 with TRBJ1-5; no reliable D call. The V gene lost 9 bases and the J gene lost 0 bases, with 12 bases spanning the gap. Germline assignment: CDR1 SNHLY and CDR2 FYNNEI. This CDR3 spans 14 amino acids. The CDR3 loop reads CASWSSPSNQPQHF. Here the CDR3 DNA reads TGTGCCAGTTGGAGTAGCCCTAGCAATCAGCCCCAGCATTTT. Complete variable domain (other parts from reference TRBV2 and TRBJ1-5): EPEVTQTPSHQVTQMGQEVILRCVPISNHLYFYWYRQILGQKVEFLVSFYNNEISEKSEIFDDQFSVERPDGSNFTLKIRSTKLEDSAMYFCASWSSPSNQPQHFGDGTRLSIL.

The chain couples TRBV2 to TRBJ2-5; D may be TRBD1 or TRBD2 (5 bases each). This CDR3 comprises 14 residues. The V gene's germline CDR1 is SNHLY and CDR2 FYNNEI. The ends were cut back, 3 bases at V and 0 bases at J, with 8 bases in the middle. The CDR3 DNA sequence: TGTGCCAGCAGTGAGGGACGTGACCAAGAGACCCAGTACTTC. This sequence encodes CASSEGRDQETQYF.

V usage is TRBV7-6 and J usage is TRBJ2-1; D may match TRBD1 or TRBD2 (5 bases each). Germline assignment: CDR1 SGHVS and CDR2 FNYEAQ. Trimming stripped 5 bases from V and 8 bases from J, with 22 bases between. The CDR3 totals 16 residues. The CDR3 spells CASSLVGPTPIDEQFF. The DNA for the CDR3 is TGTGCCAGCAGCCTCGTGGGACCCACGCCGATCGATGAGCAGTTCTTC.

The rearrangement joins TRBV7-3 to TRBJ2-1; 8 nucleotides match TRBD2. This CDR3 spans 13 amino acids. Unmatched junction bases numbered 7, after V lost 5 bases and J lost 10 bases. Per germline, CDR1 SGHTA and CDR2 FQGTGA. The CDR3 DNA sequence: TGTGCCAGCAGCCCAGGACTAGCAAGAGAGCAGTTCTTC. Protein sequence: CASSPGLAREQFF.

V and J are TRBV9 and TRBJ1-2, with 9 bases lining up with TRBD1. The junction had 6 bases not matched to a gene; V was cut back by 4 bases and J by 8 bases. There are 13 residues in the CDR3. The germline V gene encodes CDR1 SGDLS and CDR2 YYNGEE. The CDR3 nucleotides read TGTGCCAGCAGCACAGGGGGCGCGGAAGGCTACACCTTC. Translating gives CASSTGGAEGYTF. Complete variable domain (other parts from reference TRBV9 and TRBJ1-2): DSGVTQTPKHLITATGQRVTLRCSPRSGDLSVYWYQQSLDQGLQFLIQYYNGEERAKGNILERFSAQQFPDLHSELNLSSLELGDSALYFCASSTGGAEGYTFGSGTRLTVV.

J is TRBJ1-2 and V is TRBV13; maybe TRBD1 (6 bases). The CDR3 has 14 amino acids. The germline CDR1 and CDR2 sequences are PRHDT and FYEKMQ (reference sequence). V dropped 3 bases and J dropped 4 bases, with 12 bases sitting between them. CDR3 coding DNA: TGTGCCAGCAGCTTGGGGGGGGGCCTCTATGGCTACACCTTC. This sequence encodes CASSLGGGLYGYTF. Full variable domain (remainder filled in from reference TRBV13 and TRBJ1-2): AAGVIQSPRHLIKEKRETATLKCYPIPRHDTVYWYQQGPGQDPQFLISFYEKMQSDKGSIPDRFSAQQFSDYHSELNMSSLELGDSALYFCASSLGGGLYGYTFGSGTRLTVV.

V is TRBV9 and J is TRBJ1-3, with TRBD1 as a possible D gene (6 bases). This CDR3 region has 14 residues. Germline V gene sequence: CDR1 SGDLS, CDR2 YYNGEE. V shed 0 bases and J shed 4 bases, with 8 bases lying between them. The CDR3 DNA sequence: TGTGCCAGCAGCGTAGTAGGGACAGGAAACACCATATATTTT. Encoded protein: CASSVVGTGNTIYF. Together with reference TRBV9 and TRBJ1-3, the CDR3 gives the full variable domain: DSGVTQTPKHLITATGQRVTLRCSPRSGDLSVYWYQQSLDQGLQFLIQYYNGEERAKGNILERFSAQQFPDLHSELNLSSLELGDSALYFCASSVVGTGNTIYFGEGSWLTVV.

V usage is TRBV4-1 and J usage is TRBJ2-7, with D unresolved. CDR1 and CDR2 from the germline V gene are MGHRA and YSYEKL. Trimming shortened V by 2 bases and J by 5 bases, and 10 bases separated the two germline ends. CDR3 length: 13 amino acids. The CDR3 reads CASSQTYVDEQYF. The CDR3 nucleotides are TGCGCCAGCAGCCAAACTTACGTTGACGAGCAGTACTTC.

The V call is TRBV13, the J call TRBJ1-1, with 7 bases identical to TRBD1. The junction had 8 bases not matched to a gene; V was cut back by 4 bases and J by 3 bases. Germline-derived CDR1 and CDR2 are PRHDT and FYEKMQ (reference sequence). The CDR3 runs 15 residues. In nucleotides, the CDR3 is TGTGCCAGCAGCTCCGATTTTGACAGGGACACTGAAGCTTTCTTT. Protein: CASSSDFDRDTEAFF.

The V gene is TRBV10-3, the J gene TRBJ1-1; no clear D. Per the germline V gene, CDR1 is ENHRY and CDR2 is SYGVKD. Trimming removed 6 bases at V and 1 base at J, with 6 bases between. This CDR3 has 12 residues. The CDR3 sequence is CAIRTGNTEAFF. Here the CDR3 DNA reads TGTGCCATCAGAACGGGGAACACTGAAGCTTTCTTT.

The V and J genes are TRBV7-3 and TRBJ2-1; possibly TRBD2 for D (5 bases). The V gene lost 0 bases and the J gene lost 8 bases, with 11 bases spanning the gap. Germline CDR1 SGHTA, CDR2 FQGTGA. This CDR3 comprises 14 residues. The CDR3 DNA follows: TGTGCCAGCAGCTTAACGGACTGGACTGATGAGCAGTTCTTC. Its translation: CASSLTDWTDEQFF.

The chain employs TRBV27 and TRBJ2-7; no firm D call. Germline CDR1 MNHEY, CDR2 SMNVEV (reference sequence). V was trimmed by 5 bases and J by 0 bases, leaving 5 bases between them. CDR3 length: 12 residues. CDR3 in DNA: TGTGCCAGCAGTCCTTCCTCCTACGAGCAGTACTTC. Protein product: CASSPSSYEQYF.

This clone was observed once. The chain couples TRBV30 to TRBJ2-1, with D hard to call. CDR1 is GTSNPN, CDR2 SVGIG, per germline (reference sequence). V was clipped by 1 base and J by 4 bases, with 2 bases between them. This CDR3 region has 11 residues. The CDR3 DNA sequence: TGTGCCTGGAGTGAGTACAATGAGCAGTTCTTC. It is translated as CAWSEYNEQFF.

Remarks on this clone: The CDR3 end shows no conserved phenylalanine or tryptophan, and so a read error is likely. This rearrangement joins TRBV5-1 to TRBJ2-7; 8 bases match TRBD1. CDR1 SGHRS and CDR2 YFSETQ come from the germline V gene. CDR3 length: 16 residues. Written as DNA, the CDR3 is TGCGCCAGCAGCTTGGGAAGGACAGGGTCCTCCCACGAGCAGTACTCC. Translated: CASSLGRTGSSHEQYS.

This chain connects TRBV2 to TRBJ2-1, with D perhaps TRBD1 (5 bases). V gave up 6 bases and J gave up 6 bases, with 18 bases separating them. In germline, CDR1 is SNHLY, CDR2 FYNNEI. The CDR3 is 15 residues long. The CDR3 DNA follows: TGTGCCAGCAGCTTTTCCTCCGACAGCTTCAATGAGCAGTTCTTC. This translates into CASSFSSDSFNEQFF.

The J gene is TRBJ2-1, the V gene TRBV28; 9 nucleotides match TRBD2. Germline V CDR1 and CDR2: MDHEN, SYDVKM. The CDR3 runs to 15 residues. V shed 2 bases and J 4 bases; nucleotides not matched to a gene: 3. Here the CDR3 DNA reads TGTGCCAGCAGTTTAGCGGGAGGGACATACAATGAGCAGTTCTTC. Translating it yields CASSLAGGTYNEQFF. Combining the CDR3 with reference TRBV28 and TRBJ2-1 gives the whole variable domain DVKVTQSSRYLVKRTGEKVFLECVQDMDHENMFWYRQDPGLGLRLIYFSYDVKMKEKGDIPEGYSVSREKKERFSLILESASTNQTSMYLCASSLAGGTYNEQFFGPGTRLTVL.

This clone occurred once. The chain recombines TRBV6-4 with TRBJ2-5; D is ambiguous. Trimming removed 5 bases at V and 1 base at J, with 8 bases between. Germline V gene sequence: CDR1 MRHNA, CDR2 SNTAGT. The CDR3 runs 13 residues. Written as DNA, the CDR3 is TGTGCCAGCAGTTCCTCGGCCCAAGAGACCCAGTACTTC. It translates to CASSSSAQETQYF.

This clone showed up just once. Here the CDR3 DNA reads TGCGCCAGCAGCCAAGAGGGACTAACCTTAAATGAGCAGTTCTTC. Translated, it gives CASSQEGLTLNEQFF. The chain employs TRBV4-1 and TRBJ2-1, with 7 positions matching TRBD2. This CDR3 has 15 amino acids. Trimming at V came to 0 bases and at J to 7 bases, leaving 6 bases not matched to a gene. The germline V gene has CDR1 MGHRA and CDR2 YSYEKL.

The CDR3 region is CASSRINYEQYF. CDR3 DNA sequence: TGTGCCAGCAGCCGGATAAACTACGAGCAGTACTTC. J is TRBJ2-7 and V is TRBV7-2; D remains unclear. V gave up 5 bases and J gave up 3 bases, with 8 bases separating them. There are 12 residues in the CDR3. Germline CDR1 reads SGHTA; CDR2 reads FQGNSA.

Only one count was recorded for this clone. The chain links TRBV5-4 to TRBJ2-1; 13 nucleotides match TRBD2. Trimming took 4 bases from V and 3 from J; bases not matched to a gene: 7. Germline CDR1 reads SGHNT; CDR2 reads YYREEE (reference sequence). The CDR3 is 17 residues long. This CDR3 reads CASSLMTSGGNYNEQFF. For the CDR3, the DNA is TGTGCCAGCAGCCTCATGACTAGCGGGGGGAACTACAATGAGCAGTTCTTC.

This sequence joins TRBV9 and TRBJ2-1; 12 nucleotides align to TRBD2. CDR3 length: 19 residues. Germline V lookup: CDR1 SGDLS, CDR2 YYNGEE. Germline trimming cut 6 bases from V and 4 bases from J; bases unmatched to any gene: 17. The CDR3 loop reads CASTPGLAGPPGSYNEQFF. The CDR3 DNA follows: TGTGCCAGCACCCCGGGACTAGCGGGCCCGCCCGGGTCATACAATGAGCAGTTCTTC. Drawing the rest from reference TRBV9 and TRBJ2-1, the complete variable domain is DSGVTQTPKHLITATGQRVTLRCSPRSGDLSVYWYQQSLDQGLQFLIQYYNGEERAKGNILERFSAQQFPDLHSELNLSSLELGDSALYFCASTPGLAGPPGSYNEQFFGPGTRLTVL.